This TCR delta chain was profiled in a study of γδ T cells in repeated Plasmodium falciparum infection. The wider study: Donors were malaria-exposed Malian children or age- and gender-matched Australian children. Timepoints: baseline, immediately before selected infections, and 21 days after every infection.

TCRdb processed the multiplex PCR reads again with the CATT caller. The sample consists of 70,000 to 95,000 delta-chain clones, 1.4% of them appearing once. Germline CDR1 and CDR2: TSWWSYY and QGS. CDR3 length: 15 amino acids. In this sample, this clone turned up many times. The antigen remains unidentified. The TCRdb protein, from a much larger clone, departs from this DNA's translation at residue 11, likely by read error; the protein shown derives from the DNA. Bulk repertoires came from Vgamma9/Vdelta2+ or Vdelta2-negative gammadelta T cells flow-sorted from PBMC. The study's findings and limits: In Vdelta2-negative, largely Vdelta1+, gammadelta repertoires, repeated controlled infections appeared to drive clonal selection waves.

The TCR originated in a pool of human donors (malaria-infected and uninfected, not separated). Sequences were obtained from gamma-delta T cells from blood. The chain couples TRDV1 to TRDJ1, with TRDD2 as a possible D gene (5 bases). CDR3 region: CALGDRPFYTGKLIF. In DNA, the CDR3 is TGTGCTCTTGGGGATAGACCCTTCTACACCGGTAAACTCATCTTT.